These 21 T cell receptor beta chains originate from one sample sequenced in a study of immune evolution from preneoplasia to lung adenocarcinoma (dated by TCRdb to the early 2020s). Receptor amplification or capture employed the immunoSEQ multiplex PCR assay. Drawn from immuneACCESS, this table holds only the in-frame rearrangements with V and J called that TCRdb kept. Clones are partly lost; checked studies trace under half to an unresolved V gene and leave the rest unexplained. Present in this sample are thousands of clones, about nine tenths of which were seen just once. The biggest ten clones account for around 8.5% of the sample. Sequenced material: FFPE adjacent normal lung tissue. The receptors stem from a person between 60 and 80 years old with lung adenocarcinoma.

The CDR3 loop reads CASSQSRGESTNQPQHF. As DNA, the CDR3 is TGCGCCAGCAGTCAATCCCGAGGAGAATCAACCAATCAGCCCCAGCATTTT. The chain has TRBV23-1 and TRBJ1-5; no clear D gene. TRBV23-1 is sorted into the ORF group, with uncertain function. Trimming stripped 0 bases from V and 3 bases from J, with 15 bases between. This CDR3 spans 17 amino acids.

This clone was counted only a few times. This rearrangement joins TRBV29-1 to TRBJ2-3; possibly TRBD1 or TRBD2 for D (6 bases each). This CDR3 has 15 residues. V was cut by 6 bases and J by 0 bases, with 16 bases left in between. CDR1 SQVTM and CDR2 ANQGSEA come from the germline V gene. The CDR3 spells CSVALGGRSTDTQYF. As DNA, the CDR3 is TGCAGCGTCGCCCTGGGGGGCAGGAGCACAGATACGCAGTATTTT.

The gene calls are TRBV6-1 and TRBJ1-2, with 7 bases lining up with TRBD1. Germline V gene data show CDR1 as MNHNS and CDR2 as SASEGT. The CDR3 covers 15 residues. V dropped 3 bases and J dropped 4; count of bases not matched to a gene: 8. The CDR3 DNA sequence: TGTGCCAGCAGTGAGTCGACAGGGAACCTCTATGGCTACACCTTC. This gives the protein CASSESTGNLYGYTF.

This clone was seen only once. The rearrangement uses TRBV28 and TRBJ2-7; 8 bases agree with TRBD1. CDR1 and CDR2 (germline): MDHEN, SYDVKM. The CDR3 runs to 15 residues. V lost 5 bases and J lost 3; bases outside the gene matches: 9. The CDR3 here is CASSQPGTGNYEQYF. For the CDR3, the DNA is TGTGCCAGCAGTCAACCCGGGACAGGAAACTACGAGCAGTACTTC.

This clone occurred once. V and J are TRBV4-2 and TRBJ2-3; D unresolved. The germline V and J ends were trimmed by 4 bases and 0 bases, with 11 bases remaining between them. CDR1 is LGHNA and CDR2 is YNFKEQ in the germline V gene. CDR3 length: 15 residues. The DNA of the CDR3 is TGTGCCAGCAGCCGGACGGTGATTAGCACAGATACGCAGTATTTT. Amino acid sequence: CASSRTVISTDTQYF.

The table lists this clone with a few counts. The chain recombines TRBV6-5 with TRBJ1-2; 8 bases agree with TRBD1. Trimming removed 4 bases from V and 4 bases from J; junction bases left unmatched: 8. Germline CDR1 is MNHEY and CDR2 is SVGAGI. This CDR3 is 15 amino acids long. CDR3 nucleotides: TGTGCCAGCAGTTTACGAGGACAGGGAGTCTATGGCTACACCTTC. This sequence encodes CASSLRGQGVYGYTF.

The chain uses TRBV9 and TRBJ1-6; perhaps TRBD1 as D (6 bases). Deletions cut 3 bases from V and 7 bases from J, with 14 bases between. Germline CDR1 is SGDLS and CDR2 is YYNGEE. The CDR3 contains 15 residues. The CDR3 spells CASSDSGASNSPLHF. The CDR3 DNA is TGTGCCAGCAGCGACTCAGGGGCTTCCAATTCACCCCTCCACTTT.

The rearrangement uses TRBV10-2 and TRBJ1-1; TRBD1 is a possible D gene (6 bases). Trimming cost V 5 bases and J 1 base, with 8 bases left between them. From germline, CDR1 is WSHSY and CDR2 SAAADI. The CDR3 totals 13 residues. The CDR3 region has the DNA TGCGCCAGCAGTATAGGGGGGAACACTGAAGCTTTCTTT. Protein product: CASSIGGNTEAFF.

There are a few counts of this clone. The chain uses TRBV6-4 and TRBJ2-3; TRBD2 matches at 14 bases. Germline trimming cut 5 bases from V and 4 bases from J; bases unmatched to any gene: 2. Germline CDR1 reads MRHNA; CDR2 reads SNTAGT. The CDR3 has 15 amino acids. Here the CDR3 reads CASSRLAGGADTQYF. For the CDR3, the DNA is TGTGCCAGCAGTCGACTAGCGGGGGGGGCAGATACGCAGTATTTT.

This clone was counted between two and nine times. The CDR3 protein is CASSMMGAGELFF. CDR3 sequence (DNA): TGTGCCAGTAGTATGATGGGGGCCGGGGAGCTGTTTTTT. The chain has TRBV19 and TRBJ2-2; D tentatively reads TRBD1 or TRBD2 (5 bases each). Germline V gene lookup returns CDR1 LNHDA and CDR2 SQIVND (reference sequence). The CDR3 spans 13 residues. V shed 3 bases and J shed 6 bases, with 8 bases lying between them.

This clone was recorded once. The chain employs TRBV2 and TRBJ1-2; 8 bases map to TRBD1. CDR3 length equals 14 residues. Germline V gives CDR1 SNHLY, CDR2 FYNNEI. Trimming removed 5 bases from V and 4 bases from J; junction bases left unmatched: 6. CDR3 DNA sequence: TGTGCCAGCAGTCGCCGGACAGGGCTCTATGGCTACACCTTC. Translating it yields CASSRRTGLYGYTF.

The CDR3 DNA sequence: TGTGCCAGCAGTGATCCTGTAGGCACAGATACGCAGTATTTT. It encodes CASSDPVGTDTQYF. This rearrangement joins TRBV25-1 to TRBJ2-3; the D is unclear. Looked up from germline, CDR1 is MGHDK and CDR2 is SYGVNS. The CDR3 length is 14 residues. V dropped 3 bases and J dropped 1 base, with 8 bases sitting between them.

The chain employs TRBV27 and TRBJ2-7; TRBD2 might be the D (6 bases). Germline assignment: CDR1 MNHEY and CDR2 SMNVEV (reference sequence). The CDR3 is 16 amino acids. V was clipped by 3 bases and J by 4 bases, with 19 bases between them. The CDR3 region is CASSFSSTGGSYEQYF. In DNA form, the CDR3 reads TGTGCCAGCAGTTTCTCTTCTACCGGGGGATCATACGAGCAGTACTTC.

This rearrangement joins TRBV11-2 to TRBJ2-3; possible D gene TRBD1, 6 bases. Germline V gene lookup returns CDR1 SGHAT and CDR2 FQNNGV. V lost 5 bases and J lost 1, with 13 bases in between. The CDR3 consists of 15 residues. DNA for the CDR3: TGTGCCAGCAGCCCTGGGACACCGGGCACAGATACGCAGTATTTT. It encodes CASSPGTPGTDTQYF.

V usage is TRBV11-2 and J usage is TRBJ1-1, with D possibly being TRBD1 (6 bases). Germline CDR1 reads SGHAT; CDR2 reads FQNNGV. The CDR3 spans 14 residues. V shed 4 bases and J shed 2 bases, with 11 bases lying between them. Written as DNA, the CDR3 is TGTGCCAGCAGCTGGGGGGGCGCCAACACTGAAGCTTTCTTT. It yields the protein CASSWGGANTEAFF.

Here the CDR3 DNA reads TGTGCCAGCAGCCAACAGGGCGAGAACACCGGGGAGCTGTTTTTT. Its translation: CASSQQGENTGELFF. The J gene is TRBJ2-2, the V gene TRBV6-5; perhaps TRBD1 as D (6 bases). Deletions cut 6 bases from V and 1 base from J, with 12 bases between. The germline CDR1 and CDR2 sequences are MNHEY and SVGAGI. This CDR3 region has 15 residues.

The sample holds a few counts of this clone. The chain carries TRBV7-2 and TRBJ1-6; D gene uncertain. The CDR3 is 16 amino acids. Germline V gene data show CDR1 as SGHTA and CDR2 as FQGNSA. V lost 7 bases and J lost 3, with 16 bases in between. CDR3 region: CASTPSAQVYNSPLHF. In nucleotides, the CDR3 is TGTGCCAGCACCCCGTCCGCTCAAGTCTATAATTCACCCCTCCACTTT.

The chain joins TRBV13 to TRBJ2-7; 8 bases agree with TRBD1. V lost 5 bases, J lost 6 bases, and 9 bases stayed unmatched. CDR3 size: 14 residues. From germline, CDR1 is PRHDT and CDR2 FYEKMQ (reference sequence). The CDR3 loop reads CASSLRTGLGEQYF. The CDR3 bases are TGTGCCAGCAGCCTTCGGACAGGGCTGGGCGAGCAGTACTTC. Complete variable domain (other parts from reference TRBV13 and TRBJ2-7): AAGVIQSPRHLIKEKRETATLKCYPIPRHDTVYWYQQGPGQDPQFLISFYEKMQSDKGSIPDRFSAQQFSDYHSELNMSSLELGDSALYFCASSLRTGLGEQYFGPGTRLTVT.

The chain links TRBV18 to TRBJ2-3, with a weak D call TRBD1 (5 bases). This CDR3 has 13 residues. V lost 3 bases and J 7 bases, leaving 11 bases between the germline ends. The germline CDR1 and CDR2 sequences are KGHSH and LQKENI. The CDR3 DNA reads as TGTGCCAGCTCACCCCCTCAGGGTAATACGCAGTATTTT. This codes for CASSPPQGNTQYF.

This clone has a single count. The chain is built from TRBV5-4 and TRBJ2-5, with 8 bases identical to TRBD1. This CDR3 spans 15 amino acids. In germline, CDR1 is SGHNT, CDR2 YYREEE (reference sequence). Unmatched junction bases numbered 7, after V lost 2 bases and J lost 4 bases. The CDR3 is CASSFRGQGRETQYF. CDR3 bases: TGTGCCAGCAGCTTCCGCGGACAGGGTAGAGAGACCCAGTACTTC.

This chain uses TRBV27 with TRBJ1-2, with 8 bases identical to TRBD1. There are 18 residues in the CDR3. Trimming took 4 bases from V and 4 from J; bases not matched to a gene: 17. CDR1 and CDR2 from the germline V gene are MNHEY and SMNVEV (reference sequence). The CDR3 DNA reads TGTGCCAGCAGTTCAAATGGACAGGGAGGATATTCTGGCTATGGCTACACCTTC. Amino acid sequence: CASSSNGQGGYSGYGYTF.